This TCR beta chain derives from a study of blood T cell repertoires in COVID-19. Study as a whole: Samples representing acute and convalescent COVID-19 were sourced from the United States, Italy and Spain. Sample material is recorded as cDNA or gDNA derived from T cells, B-cell-depleted T cells, or PBMCs.

The J segment lost 4 bases and the V segment lost 3 bases, leaving 1 base of the junction unmatched. Germline V lookup: CDR1 SGHDT, CDR2 YYEEEE. This CDR3 is 12 amino acids long. Original analysis: Using reference gene primer amplification, nucleated cell counts were estimated. The data were produced by immunoSEQ multiplex PCR, yet TCRdb's version contains in-frame clones alone and is incomplete. V, J and clone size derive from that table, while D and trimming were established from the DNA sequence. The data show about 130,000 clones, 70% to 75% seen once. Seattle patients were enrolled during active infection and followed longitudinally.

The chain carries TRBV5-6 and TRBJ2-7; 7 bases map to TRBD2. The sample was peripheral blood. The origin of this receptor is an elderly man with COVID-19, enrolled during active disease. CDR3 protein: CASSWGGYEQYF. The DNA of the CDR3 is TGTGCCAGCAGCTGGGGAGGGTACGAGCAGTACTTC. Complete variable domain (other parts from reference TRBV5-6 and TRBJ2-7): DAGVTQSPTHLIKTRGQQVTLRCSPKSGHDTVSWYQQALGQGPQFIFQYYEEEERQRGNFPDRFSGHQFPNYSSELNVNALLLGDSALYLCASSWGGYEQYFGPGTRLTVT.